This T cell receptor (beta chain) was retrieved from a study of T cell changes during pregnancy in multiple sclerosis. Sequencing was performed with immunoSEQ multiplex PCR; in TCRdb, only in-frame clones are kept and a portion is missing. Among roughly 16,000 clones listed, approximately 86% were seen once. Germline V CDR1 and CDR2: SEHNR, FQNEAQ (reference sequence). The CDR3 has 16 residues. The V gene end was trimmed by 5 bases and the J gene end by 2 bases; junction bases not matched to a gene: 8. The chain combines TRBV7-9 with TRBJ2-7, with 11 bases fitting TRBD2. The receptor comes from a female donor in good health, enrolled as a control in a pregnancy study. Sequenced material: CD8+ T cells from peripheral blood mononuclear cells, taken after pregnancy. This chain's CDR3 is CASSVTSGGLPYEQYF. CDR3 in DNA: TGTGCCAGCAGCGTTACTAGCGGGGGTTTACCCTACGAGCAGTACTTC.